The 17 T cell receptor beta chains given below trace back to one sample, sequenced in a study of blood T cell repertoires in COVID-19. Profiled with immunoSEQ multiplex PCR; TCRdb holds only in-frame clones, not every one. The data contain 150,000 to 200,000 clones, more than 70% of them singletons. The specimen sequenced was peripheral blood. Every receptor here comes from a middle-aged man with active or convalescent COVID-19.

The CDR3: CASSTGQGYGYTF. The CDR3 region has the DNA TGTGCCAGCAGCACGGGACAGGGCTATGGCTACACCTTC. The chain employs TRBV28 and TRBJ1-2; 9 bases are shared with TRBD1. Trimming at V came to 6 bases and at J to 4 bases, leaving 3 bases not matched to a gene. The CDR3 loop spans 13 amino acids. Germline V gene data show CDR1 as MDHEN and CDR2 as SYDVKM.

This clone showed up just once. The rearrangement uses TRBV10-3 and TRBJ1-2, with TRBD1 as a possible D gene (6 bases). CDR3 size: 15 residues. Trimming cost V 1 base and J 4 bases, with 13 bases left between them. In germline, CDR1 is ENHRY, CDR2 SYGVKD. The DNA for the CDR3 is TGTGCCATCAGTGAGTACCAGGGGAGCTCCTATGGCTACACCTTC. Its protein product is CAISEYQGSSYGYTF.

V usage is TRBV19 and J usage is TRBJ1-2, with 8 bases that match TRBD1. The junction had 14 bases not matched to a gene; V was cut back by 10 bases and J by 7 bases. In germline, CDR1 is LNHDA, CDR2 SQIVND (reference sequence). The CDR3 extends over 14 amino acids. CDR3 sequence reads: CATRPDRDRSGYTF. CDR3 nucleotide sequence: TGTGCCACACGACCGGACAGGGATCGAAGTGGCTACACCTTC.

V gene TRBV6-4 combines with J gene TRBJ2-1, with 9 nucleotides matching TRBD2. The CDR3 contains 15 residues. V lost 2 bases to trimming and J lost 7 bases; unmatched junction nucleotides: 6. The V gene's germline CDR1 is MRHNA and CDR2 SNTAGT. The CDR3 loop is CASSDEAGGHNEQFF. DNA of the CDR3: TGTGCCAGCAGTGACGAGGCGGGAGGGCATAATGAGCAGTTCTTC.

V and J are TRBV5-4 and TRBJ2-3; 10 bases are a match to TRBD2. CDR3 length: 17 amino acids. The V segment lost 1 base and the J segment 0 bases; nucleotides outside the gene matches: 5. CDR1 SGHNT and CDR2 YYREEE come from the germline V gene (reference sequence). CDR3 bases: TGTGCCAGCAGCTTGCCGTTAGCGGGAGGTAGCACAGATACGCAGTATTTT. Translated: CASSLPLAGGSTDTQYF.

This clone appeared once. The CDR3 spells CASSVQGVSGNTIYF. The CDR3 DNA follows: TGCGCCAGCAGCGTGCAGGGTGTCTCTGGAAACACCATATATTTT. V is TRBV5-1 and J is TRBJ1-3; D is perhaps TRBD1 (5 bases). Trimming shortened V by 4 bases and J by 0 bases, and 11 bases separated the two germline ends. The CDR3 loop spans 15 amino acids. Germline assignment: CDR1 SGHRS and CDR2 YFSETQ.

CDR3 sequence (DNA): TGTGCCAGCAGCGTCGAGGGCGGGAGAAACAATGAGCAGTTCTTC. This codes for CASSVEGGRNNEQFF. The chain is built from TRBV6-4 and TRBJ2-1, with 7 positions matching TRBD2. The CDR3 consists of 15 residues. V dropped 6 bases and J dropped 5; count of bases not matched to a gene: 10. CDR1 is MRHNA and CDR2 is SNTAGT in the germline V gene.

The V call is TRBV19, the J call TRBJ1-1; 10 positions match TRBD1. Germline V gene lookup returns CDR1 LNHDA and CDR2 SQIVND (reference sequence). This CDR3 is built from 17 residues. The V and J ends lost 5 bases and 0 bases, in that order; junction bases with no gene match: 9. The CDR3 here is CASSARDRGNLNTEAFF. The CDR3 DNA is TGTGCCAGTAGTGCCCGGGACAGGGGAAATTTGAACACTGAAGCTTTCTTT.

CDR3 loop: CASSLRSAQGLHEQYF. Written as DNA, the CDR3 is TGTGCCAGCAGCTTAAGGTCCGCACAGGGTCTCCACGAGCAGTACTTC. The chain combines TRBV7-8 with TRBJ2-7; weak D call: TRBD1 (6 bases). Trimming took off 2 bases at V and 5 bases at J, with 19 bases between the two ends. Germline CDR1 is SGHVS and CDR2 is FQNEAQ. The length of the CDR3 is 16 residues.

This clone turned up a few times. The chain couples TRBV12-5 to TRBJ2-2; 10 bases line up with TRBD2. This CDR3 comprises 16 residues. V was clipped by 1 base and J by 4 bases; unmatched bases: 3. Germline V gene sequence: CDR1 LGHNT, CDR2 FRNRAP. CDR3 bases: TGTGCTAGTGGTTTGGGACTAGCGGGCACCACCGGGGAGCTGTTTTTT. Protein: CASGLGLAGTTGELFF.

The CDR3 loop reads CASSIGGRGGYTF. CDR3 in DNA: TGTGCCAGTAGTATAGGAGGGAGAGGAGGCTACACCTTC. This sequence joins TRBV19 and TRBJ1-2; D remains ambiguous. From germline, CDR1 is LNHDA and CDR2 SQIVND (reference sequence). CDR3 size: 13 residues. V dropped 1 base and J dropped 8 bases, with 11 bases sitting between them.

Here the CDR3 reads CASRAGQGRRNEQFF. DNA for the CDR3: TGTGCCAGCAGGGCTGGACAGGGGCGGAGGAATGAGCAGTTCTTC. The V gene is TRBV6-5, the J gene TRBJ2-1; TRBD1 aligns across 9 bases. There are 15 residues in the CDR3. The germline V gene encodes CDR1 MNHEY and CDR2 SVGAGI. The ends lost 6 bases at V and 7 bases at J; junction bases unmatched: 10.

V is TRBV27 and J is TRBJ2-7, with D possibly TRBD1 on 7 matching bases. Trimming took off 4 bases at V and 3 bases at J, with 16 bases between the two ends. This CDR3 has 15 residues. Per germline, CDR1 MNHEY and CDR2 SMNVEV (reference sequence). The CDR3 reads CASSSLRGEYYEQYF. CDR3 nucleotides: TGTGCCAGCAGTTCCCTCAGGGGGGAGTACTACGAGCAGTACTTC.

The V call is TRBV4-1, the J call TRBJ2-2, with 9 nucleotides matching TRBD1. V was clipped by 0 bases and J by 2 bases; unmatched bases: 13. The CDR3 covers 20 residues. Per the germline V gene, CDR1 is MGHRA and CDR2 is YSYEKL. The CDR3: CASSQDRGQGSVYNTGELFF. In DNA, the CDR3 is TGCGCCAGCAGCCAAGATAGGGGACAGGGAAGCGTCTACAACACCGGGGAGCTGTTTTTT.

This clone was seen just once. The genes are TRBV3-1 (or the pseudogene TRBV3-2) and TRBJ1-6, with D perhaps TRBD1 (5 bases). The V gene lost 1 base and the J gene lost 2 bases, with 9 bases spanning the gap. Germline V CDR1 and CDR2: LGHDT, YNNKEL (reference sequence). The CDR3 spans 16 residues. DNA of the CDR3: TGTGCCAGCAGCCAAGTCGGGGGGACCTATAATTCACCCCTCCACTTT. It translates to CASSQVGGTYNSPLHF.

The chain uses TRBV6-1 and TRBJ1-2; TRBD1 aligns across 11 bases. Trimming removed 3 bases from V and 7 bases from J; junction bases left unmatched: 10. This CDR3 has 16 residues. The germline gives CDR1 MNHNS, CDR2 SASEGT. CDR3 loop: CASSDPGTGGVGGYTF. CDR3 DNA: TGTGCCAGCAGTGACCCCGGGACAGGGGGAGTTGGTGGCTACACCTTC.

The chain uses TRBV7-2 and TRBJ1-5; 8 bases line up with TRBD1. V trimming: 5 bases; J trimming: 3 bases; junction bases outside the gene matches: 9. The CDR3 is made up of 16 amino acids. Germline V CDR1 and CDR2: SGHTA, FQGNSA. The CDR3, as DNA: TGTGCCAGCAGCCCGCGACAGGGGAGGAACAATCAGCCCCAGCATTTT. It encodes CASSPRQGRNNQPQHF.